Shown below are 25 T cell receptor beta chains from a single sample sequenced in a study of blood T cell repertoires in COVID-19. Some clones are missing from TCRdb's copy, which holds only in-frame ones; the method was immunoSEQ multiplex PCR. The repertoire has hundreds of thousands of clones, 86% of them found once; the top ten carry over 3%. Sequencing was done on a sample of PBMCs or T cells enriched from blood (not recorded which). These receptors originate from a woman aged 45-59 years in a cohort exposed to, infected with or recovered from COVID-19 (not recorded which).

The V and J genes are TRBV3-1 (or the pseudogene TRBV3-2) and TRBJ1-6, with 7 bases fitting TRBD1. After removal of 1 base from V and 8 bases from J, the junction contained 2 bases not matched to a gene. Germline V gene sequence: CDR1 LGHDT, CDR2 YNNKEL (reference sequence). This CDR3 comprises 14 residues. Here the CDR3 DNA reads TGTGCCAGCAGCCAAGCCAGGGGGTATTCACCCCTCCACTTT. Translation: CASSQARGYSPLHF.

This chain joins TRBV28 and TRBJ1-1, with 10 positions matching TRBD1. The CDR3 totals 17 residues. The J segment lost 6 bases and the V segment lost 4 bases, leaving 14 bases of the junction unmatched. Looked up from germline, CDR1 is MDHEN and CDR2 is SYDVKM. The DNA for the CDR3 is TGTGCCAGCAGTTCGGACAGGGGGAAGTGGTTGGTCGCTGAAGCTTTCTTT. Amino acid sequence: CASSSDRGKWLVAEAFF.

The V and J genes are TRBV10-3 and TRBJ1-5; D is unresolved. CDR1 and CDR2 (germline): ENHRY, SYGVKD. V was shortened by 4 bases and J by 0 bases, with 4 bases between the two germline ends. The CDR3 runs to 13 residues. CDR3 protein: CAISAGSNQPQHF. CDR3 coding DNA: TGTGCCATCAGTGCAGGTAGCAATCAGCCCCAGCATTTT.

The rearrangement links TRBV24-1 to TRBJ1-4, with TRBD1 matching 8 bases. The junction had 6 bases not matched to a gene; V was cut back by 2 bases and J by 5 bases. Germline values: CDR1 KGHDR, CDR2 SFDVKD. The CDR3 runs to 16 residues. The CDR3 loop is CATSDSGQGTNEKLFF. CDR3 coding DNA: TGTGCCACCAGTGATTCTGGACAGGGAACGAATGAAAAACTGTTTTTT.

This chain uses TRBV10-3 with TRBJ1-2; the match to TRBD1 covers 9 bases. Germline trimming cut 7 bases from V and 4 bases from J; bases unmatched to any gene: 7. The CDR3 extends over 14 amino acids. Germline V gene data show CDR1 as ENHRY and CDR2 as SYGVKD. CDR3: CAIMGTGPSYGYTF. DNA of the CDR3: TGTGCCATCATGGGGACAGGGCCCTCCTATGGCTACACCTTC.

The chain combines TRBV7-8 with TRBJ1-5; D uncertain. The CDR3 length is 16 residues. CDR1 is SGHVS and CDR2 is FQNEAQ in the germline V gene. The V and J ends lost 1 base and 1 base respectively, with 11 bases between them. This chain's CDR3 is CASSLGAGLSNQPQHF. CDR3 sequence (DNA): TGTGCCAGCAGCTTAGGTGCGGGCCTGAGCAATCAGCCCCAGCATTTT.

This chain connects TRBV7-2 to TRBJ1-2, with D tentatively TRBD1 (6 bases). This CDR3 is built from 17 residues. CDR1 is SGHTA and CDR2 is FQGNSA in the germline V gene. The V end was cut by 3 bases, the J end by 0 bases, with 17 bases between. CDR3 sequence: CASSLALDRTANYGYTF. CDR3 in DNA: TGTGCCAGCAGCTTGGCTCTTGACAGGACTGCTAACTATGGCTACACCTTC.

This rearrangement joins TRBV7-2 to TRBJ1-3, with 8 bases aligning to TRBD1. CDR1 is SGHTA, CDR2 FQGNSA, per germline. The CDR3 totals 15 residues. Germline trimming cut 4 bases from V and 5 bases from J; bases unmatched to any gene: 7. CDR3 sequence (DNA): TGTGCCAGCAGCTCCCACAGGGGGGGTAGAAACACCATATATTTT. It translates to CASSSHRGGRNTIYF. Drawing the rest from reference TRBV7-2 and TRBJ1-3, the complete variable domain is GAGVSQSPSNKVTEKGKDVELRCDPISGHTALYWYRQSLGQGLEFLIYFQGNSAPDKSGLPSDRFSAERTGGSVSTLTIQRTQQEDSAVYLCASSSHRGGRNTIYFGEGSWLTVV.

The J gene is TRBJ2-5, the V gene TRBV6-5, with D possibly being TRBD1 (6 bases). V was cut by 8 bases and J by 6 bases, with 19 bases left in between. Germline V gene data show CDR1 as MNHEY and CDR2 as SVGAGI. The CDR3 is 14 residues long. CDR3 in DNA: TGTGCCAGCTTACAAAGGGACATTCCGAAGACCCAGTACTTC. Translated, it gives CASLQRDIPKTQYF.

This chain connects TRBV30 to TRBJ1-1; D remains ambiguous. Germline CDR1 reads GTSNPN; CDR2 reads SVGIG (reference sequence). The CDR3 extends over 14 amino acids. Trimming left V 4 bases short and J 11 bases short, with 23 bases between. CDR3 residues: CAWTDLGGPTEAFF. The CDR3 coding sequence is TGTGCCTGGACCGACTTGGGAGGGCCCACGGAGGCTTTCTTT.

The CDR3 region is CASSLRGGRGDYGYTF. The CDR3 DNA sequence: TGTGCCAGCAGTTTAAGGGGGGGCAGGGGTGACTATGGCTACACCTTC. The chain carries TRBV28 and TRBJ1-2, with D maybe TRBD1 (6 bases). V gave up 2 bases and J gave up 3 bases, with 16 bases separating them. The CDR3 spans 16 residues. The germline CDR1 and CDR2 sequences are MDHEN and SYDVKM.

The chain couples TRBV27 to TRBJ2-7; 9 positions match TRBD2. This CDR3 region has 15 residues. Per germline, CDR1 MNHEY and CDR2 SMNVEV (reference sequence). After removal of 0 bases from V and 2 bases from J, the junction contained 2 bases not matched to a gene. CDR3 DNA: TGTGCCAGCAGTTTATCTAGCGGGAGAACCTACGAGCAGTACTTC. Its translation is CASSLSSGRTYEQYF.

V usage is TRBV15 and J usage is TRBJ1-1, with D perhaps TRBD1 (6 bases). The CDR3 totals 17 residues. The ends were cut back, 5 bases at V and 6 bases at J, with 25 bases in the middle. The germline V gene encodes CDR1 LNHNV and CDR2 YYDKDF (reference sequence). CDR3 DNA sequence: TGTGCCACCAGCGGTGGTAGGTCACAGGGTGGGGGACCTGAAGCTTTCTTT. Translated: CATSGGRSQGGGPEAFF. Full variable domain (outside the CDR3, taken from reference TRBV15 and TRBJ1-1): DAMVIQNPRYQVTQFGKPVTLSCSQTLNHNVMYWYQQKSSQAPKLLFHYYDKDFNNEADTPDNFQSRRPNTSFCFLDIRSPGLGDTAMYLCATSGGRSQGGGPEAFFGQGTRLTVV.

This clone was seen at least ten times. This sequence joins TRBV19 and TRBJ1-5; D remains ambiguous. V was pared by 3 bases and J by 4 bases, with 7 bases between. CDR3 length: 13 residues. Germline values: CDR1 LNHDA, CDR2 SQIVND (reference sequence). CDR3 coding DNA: TGTGCCAGTAGTATGAGGGTTAATCAGCCCCAGCATTTT. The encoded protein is CASSMRVNQPQHF.

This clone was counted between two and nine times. CDR3 sequence (DNA): TGTGCCAGCAGCTTGAACAGGGTAGGAGGCTACACCTTC. Protein sequence: CASSLNRVGGYTF. V and J are TRBV5-8 and TRBJ1-2; possible D gene TRBD1, 6 bases. The CDR3 totals 13 residues. Germline V gene data show CDR1 as SGHTS and CDR2 as YDEGEE. Trimming took off 1 base at V and 8 bases at J, with 12 bases between the two ends.

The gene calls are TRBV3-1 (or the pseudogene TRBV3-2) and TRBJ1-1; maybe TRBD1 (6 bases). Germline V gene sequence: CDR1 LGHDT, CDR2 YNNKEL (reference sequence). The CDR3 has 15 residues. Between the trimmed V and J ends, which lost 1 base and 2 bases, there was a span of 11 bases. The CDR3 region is CASSQADRYNTEAFF. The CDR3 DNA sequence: TGTGCCAGCAGCCAAGCGGACAGATACAACACTGAAGCTTTCTTT.

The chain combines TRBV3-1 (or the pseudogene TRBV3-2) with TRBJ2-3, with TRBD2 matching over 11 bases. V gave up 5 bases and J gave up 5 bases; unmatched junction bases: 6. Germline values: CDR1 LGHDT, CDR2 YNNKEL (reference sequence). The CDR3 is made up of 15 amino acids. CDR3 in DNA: TGTGCCAGCAGCATAGCGGGGGGGCCTATAGATACGCAGTATTTT. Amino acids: CASSIAGGPIDTQYF.

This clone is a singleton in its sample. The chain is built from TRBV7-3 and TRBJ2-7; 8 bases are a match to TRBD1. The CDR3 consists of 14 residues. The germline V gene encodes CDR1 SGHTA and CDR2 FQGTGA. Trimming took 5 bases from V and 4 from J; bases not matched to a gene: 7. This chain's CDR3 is CASSPGTGPYEQYF. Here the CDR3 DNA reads TGTGCCAGCAGCCCCGGGACAGGACCGTACGAGCAGTACTTC.

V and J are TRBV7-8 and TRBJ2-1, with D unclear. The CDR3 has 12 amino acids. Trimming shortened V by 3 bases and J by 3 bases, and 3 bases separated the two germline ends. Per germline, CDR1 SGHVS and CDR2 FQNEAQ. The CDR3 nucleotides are TGTGCCAGCAGCTTTCACTACAATGAGCAGTTCTTC. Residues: CASSFHYNEQFF.

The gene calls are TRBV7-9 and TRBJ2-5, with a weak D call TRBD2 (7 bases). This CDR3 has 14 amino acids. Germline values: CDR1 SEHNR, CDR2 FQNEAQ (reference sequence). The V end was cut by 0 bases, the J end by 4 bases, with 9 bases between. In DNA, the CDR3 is TGTGCCAGCAGCTTAGCGGGGGGGCGAGAGACCCAGTACTTC. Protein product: CASSLAGGRETQYF.

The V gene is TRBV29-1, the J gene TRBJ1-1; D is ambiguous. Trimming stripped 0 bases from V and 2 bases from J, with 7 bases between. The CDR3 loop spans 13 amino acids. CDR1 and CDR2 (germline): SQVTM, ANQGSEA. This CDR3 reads CSVEEWPNTEAFF. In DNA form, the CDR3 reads TGCAGCGTTGAAGAATGGCCCAACACTGAAGCTTTCTTT.

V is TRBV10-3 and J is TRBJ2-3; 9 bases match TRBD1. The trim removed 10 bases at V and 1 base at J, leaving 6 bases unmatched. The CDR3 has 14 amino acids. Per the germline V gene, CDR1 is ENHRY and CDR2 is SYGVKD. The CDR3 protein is CATLTGGRTDTQYF. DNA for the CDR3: TGTGCCACTCTCACAGGGGGCCGCACAGATACGCAGTATTTT.

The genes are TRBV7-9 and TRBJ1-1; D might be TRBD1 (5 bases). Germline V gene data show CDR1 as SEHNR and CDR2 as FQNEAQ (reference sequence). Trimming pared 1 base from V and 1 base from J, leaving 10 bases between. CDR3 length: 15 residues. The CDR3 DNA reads TGTGCCAGCAGCTTAGTGGGGAGGGGGAACACTGAAGCTTTCTTT. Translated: CASSLVGRGNTEAFF.

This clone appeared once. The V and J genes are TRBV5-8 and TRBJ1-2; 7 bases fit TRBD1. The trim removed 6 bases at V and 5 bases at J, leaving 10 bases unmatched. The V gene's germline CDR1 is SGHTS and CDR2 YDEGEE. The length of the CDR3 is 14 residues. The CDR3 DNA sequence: TGTGCCAGCACCCGAGGACAGGAAGGATATGGCTACACCTTC. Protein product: CASTRGQEGYGYTF.

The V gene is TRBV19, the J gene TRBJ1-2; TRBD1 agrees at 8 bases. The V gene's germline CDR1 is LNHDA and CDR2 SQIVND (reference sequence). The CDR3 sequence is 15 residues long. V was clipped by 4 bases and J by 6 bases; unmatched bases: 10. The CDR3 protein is CASSTSGQGSHGYTF. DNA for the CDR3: TGTGCCAGTAGTACCTCCGGACAGGGCAGTCATGGCTACACCTTC.